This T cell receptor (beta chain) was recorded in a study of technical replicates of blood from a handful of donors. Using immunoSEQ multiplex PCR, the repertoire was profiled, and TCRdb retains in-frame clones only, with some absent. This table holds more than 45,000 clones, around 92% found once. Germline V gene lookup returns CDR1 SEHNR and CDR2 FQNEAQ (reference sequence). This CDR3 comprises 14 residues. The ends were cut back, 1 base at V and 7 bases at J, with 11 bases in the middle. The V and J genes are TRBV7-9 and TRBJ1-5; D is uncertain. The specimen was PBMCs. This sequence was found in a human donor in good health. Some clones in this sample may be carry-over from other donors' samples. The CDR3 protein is CASSLGLGGQPQHF. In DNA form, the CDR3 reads TGTGCCAGCAGCTTAGGTTTAGGCGGCCAGCCCCAGCATTTT.